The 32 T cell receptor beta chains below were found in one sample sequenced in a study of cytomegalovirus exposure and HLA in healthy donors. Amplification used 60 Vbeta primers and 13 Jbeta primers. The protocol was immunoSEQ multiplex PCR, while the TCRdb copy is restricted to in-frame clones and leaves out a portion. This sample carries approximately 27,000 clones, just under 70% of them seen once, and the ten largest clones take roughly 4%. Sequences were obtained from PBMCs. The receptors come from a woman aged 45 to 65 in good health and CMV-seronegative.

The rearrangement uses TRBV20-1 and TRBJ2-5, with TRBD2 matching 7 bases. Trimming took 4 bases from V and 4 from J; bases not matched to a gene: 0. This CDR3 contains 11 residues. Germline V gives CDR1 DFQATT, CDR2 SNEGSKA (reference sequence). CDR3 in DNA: TGCAGTGCTATAGCGGGAGAGACCCAGTACTTC. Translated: CSAIAGETQYF.

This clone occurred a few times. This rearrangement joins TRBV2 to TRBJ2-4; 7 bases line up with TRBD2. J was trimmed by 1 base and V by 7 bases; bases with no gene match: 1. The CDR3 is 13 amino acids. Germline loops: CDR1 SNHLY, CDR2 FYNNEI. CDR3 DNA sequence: TGTGCCAGCAAAGCGGGGGCCAAAAACATTCAGTACTTC. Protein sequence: CASKAGAKNIQYF.

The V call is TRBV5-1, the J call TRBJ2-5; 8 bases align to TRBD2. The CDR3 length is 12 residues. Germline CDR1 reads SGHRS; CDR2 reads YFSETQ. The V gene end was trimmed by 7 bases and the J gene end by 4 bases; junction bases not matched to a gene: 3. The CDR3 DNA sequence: TGCGCCAGCGGAAGCGGGGGAGAGACCCAGTACTTC. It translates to CASGSGGETQYF.

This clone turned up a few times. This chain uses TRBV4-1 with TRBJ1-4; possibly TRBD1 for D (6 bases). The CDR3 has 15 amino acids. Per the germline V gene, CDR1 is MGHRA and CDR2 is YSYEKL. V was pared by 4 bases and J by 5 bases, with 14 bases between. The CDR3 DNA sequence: TGCGCCAGCAGCCTCGAACAGGGATTGAATGAAAAACTGTTTTTT. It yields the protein CASSLEQGLNEKLFF.

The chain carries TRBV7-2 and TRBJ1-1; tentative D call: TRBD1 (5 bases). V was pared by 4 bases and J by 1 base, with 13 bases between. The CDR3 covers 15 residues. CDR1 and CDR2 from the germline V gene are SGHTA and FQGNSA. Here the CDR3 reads CASSSDGHANTEAFF. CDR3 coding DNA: TGTGCCAGCAGCTCCGATGGACACGCGAACACTGAAGCTTTCTTT.

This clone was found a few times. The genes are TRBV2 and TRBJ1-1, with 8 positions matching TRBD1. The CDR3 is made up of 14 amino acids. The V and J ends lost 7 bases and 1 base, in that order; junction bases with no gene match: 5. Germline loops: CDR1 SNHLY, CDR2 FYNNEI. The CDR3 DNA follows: TGTGCCAGCACCCCTCAGGGGGCGAACACTGAAGCTTTCTTT. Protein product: CASTPQGANTEAFF.

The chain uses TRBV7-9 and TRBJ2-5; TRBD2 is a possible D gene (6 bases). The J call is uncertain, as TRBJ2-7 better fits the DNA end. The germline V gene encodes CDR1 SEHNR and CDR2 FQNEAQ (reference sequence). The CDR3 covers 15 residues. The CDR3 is CASSPILGRYYEQYF. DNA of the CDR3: TGTGCCAGCAGCCCTATACTGGGGAGGTACTACGAGCAGTACTTC.

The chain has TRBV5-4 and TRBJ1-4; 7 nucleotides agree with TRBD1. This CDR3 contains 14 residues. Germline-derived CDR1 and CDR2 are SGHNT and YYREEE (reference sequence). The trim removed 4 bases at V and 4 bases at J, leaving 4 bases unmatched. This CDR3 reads CASSRTGGNEKLFF. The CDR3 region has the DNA TGTGCCAGCAGCAGGACAGGAGGTAATGAAAAACTGTTTTTT.

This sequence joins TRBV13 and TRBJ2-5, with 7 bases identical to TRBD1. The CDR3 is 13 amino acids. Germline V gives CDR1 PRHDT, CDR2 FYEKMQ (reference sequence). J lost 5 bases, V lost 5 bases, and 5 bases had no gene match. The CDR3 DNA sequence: TGTGCCAGCAGCGAGGGGGCTCGGGAGACCCAGTACTTC. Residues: CASSEGARETQYF.

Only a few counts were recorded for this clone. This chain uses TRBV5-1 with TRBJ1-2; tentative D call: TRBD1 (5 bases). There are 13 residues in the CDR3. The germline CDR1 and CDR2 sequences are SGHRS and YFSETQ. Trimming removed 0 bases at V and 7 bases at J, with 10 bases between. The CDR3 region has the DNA TGCGCCAGCAGCTTGGGGAGAACAGGTGGCTACACCTTC. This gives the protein CASSLGRTGGYTF.

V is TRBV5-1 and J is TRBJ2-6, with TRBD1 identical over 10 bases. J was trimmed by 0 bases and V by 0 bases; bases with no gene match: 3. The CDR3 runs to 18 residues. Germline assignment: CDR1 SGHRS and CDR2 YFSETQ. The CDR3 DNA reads TGCGCCAGCAGCTTGGGGGGGACAGGGGCCTCTGGGGCCAACGTCCTGACTTTC. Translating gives CASSLGGTGASGANVLTF.

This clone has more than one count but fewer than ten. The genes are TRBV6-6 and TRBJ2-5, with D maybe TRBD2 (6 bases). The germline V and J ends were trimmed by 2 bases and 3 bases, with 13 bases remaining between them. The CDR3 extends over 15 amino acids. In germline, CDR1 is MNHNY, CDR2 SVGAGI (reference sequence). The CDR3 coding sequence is TGTGCCAGCAGTTACCTTAGGGGCGGGGAAGAGACCCAGTACTTC. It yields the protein CASSYLRGGEETQYF.

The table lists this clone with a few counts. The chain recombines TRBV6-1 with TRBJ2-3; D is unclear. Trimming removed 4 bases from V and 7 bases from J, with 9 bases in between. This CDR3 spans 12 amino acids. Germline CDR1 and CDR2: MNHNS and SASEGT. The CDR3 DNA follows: TGTGCCAGCAGTGGAGGAGCAAATACGCAGTATTTT. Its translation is CASSGGANTQYF.

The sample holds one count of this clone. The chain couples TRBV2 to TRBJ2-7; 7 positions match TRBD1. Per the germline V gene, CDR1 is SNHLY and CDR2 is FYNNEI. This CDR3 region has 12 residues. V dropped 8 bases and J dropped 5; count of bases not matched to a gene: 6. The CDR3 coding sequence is TGTGCCAGCGAGATGACAGGGAACGAGCAGTACTTC. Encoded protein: CASEMTGNEQYF. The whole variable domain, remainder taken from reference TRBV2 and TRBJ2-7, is EPEVTQTPSHQVTQMGQEVILRCVPISNHLYFYWYRQILGQKVEFLVSFYNNEISEKSEIFDDQFSVERPDGSNFTLKIRSTKLEDSAMYFCASEMTGNEQYFGPGTRLTVT.

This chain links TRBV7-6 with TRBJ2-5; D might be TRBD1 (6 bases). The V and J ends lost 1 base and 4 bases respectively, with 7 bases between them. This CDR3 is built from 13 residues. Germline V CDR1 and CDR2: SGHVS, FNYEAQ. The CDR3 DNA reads TGTGCCAGCAGCTTAGTCAGGGGAGAGACCCAGTACTTC. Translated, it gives CASSLVRGETQYF.

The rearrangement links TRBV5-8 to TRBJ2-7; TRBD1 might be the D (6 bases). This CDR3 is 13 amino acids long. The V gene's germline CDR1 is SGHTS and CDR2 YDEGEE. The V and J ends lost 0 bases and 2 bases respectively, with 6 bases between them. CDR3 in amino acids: CASSLGGPYEQYF. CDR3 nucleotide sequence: TGTGCCAGCAGCTTGGGGGGGCCCTACGAGCAGTACTTC.

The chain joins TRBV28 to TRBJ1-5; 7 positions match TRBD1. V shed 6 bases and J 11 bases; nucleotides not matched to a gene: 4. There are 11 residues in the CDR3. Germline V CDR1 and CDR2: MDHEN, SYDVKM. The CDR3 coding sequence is TGTGCCAGCAGAGTACAGGGGTCCCAGCATTTT. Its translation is CASRVQGSQHF.

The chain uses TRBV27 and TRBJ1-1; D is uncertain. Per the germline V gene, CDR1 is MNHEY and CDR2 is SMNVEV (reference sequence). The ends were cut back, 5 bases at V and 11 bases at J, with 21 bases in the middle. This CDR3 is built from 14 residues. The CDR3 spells CASSPFGEGPGAFF. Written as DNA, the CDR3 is TGTGCCAGCAGTCCATTCGGGGAGGGCCCGGGTGCTTTCTTT.

CDR3 region: CASSRDVGTEAFF. The CDR3 DNA follows: TGCGCCAGCAGCCGGGATGTTGGCACTGAAGCTTTCTTT. The chain couples TRBV5-1 to TRBJ1-1, with no clear D. Germline CDR1 is SGHRS and CDR2 is YFSETQ. V shed 4 bases and J shed 4 bases, with 11 bases lying between them. This CDR3 region has 13 residues.

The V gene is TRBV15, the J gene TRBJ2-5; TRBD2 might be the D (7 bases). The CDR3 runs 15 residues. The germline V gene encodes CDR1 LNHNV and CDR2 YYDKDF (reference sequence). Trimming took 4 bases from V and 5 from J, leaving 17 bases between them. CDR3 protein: CATSTLAGAGETQYF. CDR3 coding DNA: TGTGCCACCAGCACGTTGGCGGGGGCAGGCGAGACCCAGTACTTC.

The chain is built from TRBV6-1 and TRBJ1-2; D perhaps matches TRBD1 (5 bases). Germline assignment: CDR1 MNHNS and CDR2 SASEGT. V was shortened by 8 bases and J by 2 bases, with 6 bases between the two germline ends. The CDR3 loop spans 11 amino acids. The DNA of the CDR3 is TGTGCCAGCGGGGGGAACTATGGCTACACCTTC. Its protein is CASGGNYGYTF.

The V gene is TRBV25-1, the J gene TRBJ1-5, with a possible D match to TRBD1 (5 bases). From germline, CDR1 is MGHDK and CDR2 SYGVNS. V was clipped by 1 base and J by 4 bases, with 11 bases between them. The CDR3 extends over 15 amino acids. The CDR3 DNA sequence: TGTGCCAGCAGTGAATCGGCAGGGCAAAATCAGCCCCAGCATTTT. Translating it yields CASSESAGQNQPQHF.

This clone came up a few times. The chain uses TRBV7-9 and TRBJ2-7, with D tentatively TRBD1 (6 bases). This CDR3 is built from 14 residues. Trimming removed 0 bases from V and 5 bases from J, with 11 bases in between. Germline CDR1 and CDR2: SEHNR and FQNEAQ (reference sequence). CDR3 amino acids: CASSLAGASNEQYF. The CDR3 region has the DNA TGTGCCAGCAGCTTAGCGGGGGCTAGCAACGAGCAGTACTTC.

The CDR3 spells CASAGWAGQGSYEQYF. CDR3 coding DNA: TGTGCATCGGCGGGGTGGGCGGGACAGGGATCTTACGAGCAGTACTTC. J is TRBJ2-7 and V is TRBV28; 9 bases are shared with TRBD1. CDR1 MDHEN and CDR2 SYDVKM come from the germline V gene. This CDR3 comprises 16 residues.

The CDR3 sequence is CSVDVGGAGTEAFF. As DNA, the CDR3 is TGCAGCGTTGACGTGGGGGGGGCTGGCACTGAAGCTTTCTTT. The V call is TRBV29-1, the J call TRBJ1-1; D possibly corresponds to TRBD1 (6 bases). The CDR3 has 14 amino acids. CDR1 is SQVTM and CDR2 is ANQGSEA in the germline V gene. Trimming took off 3 bases at V and 4 bases at J, with 15 bases between the two ends.

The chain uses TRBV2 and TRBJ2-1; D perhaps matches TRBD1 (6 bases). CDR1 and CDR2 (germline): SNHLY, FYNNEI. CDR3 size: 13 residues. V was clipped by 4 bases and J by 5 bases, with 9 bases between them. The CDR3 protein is CASSVNRDNEQFF. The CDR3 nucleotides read TGTGCCAGCAGTGTAAACAGGGACAATGAGCAGTTCTTC.

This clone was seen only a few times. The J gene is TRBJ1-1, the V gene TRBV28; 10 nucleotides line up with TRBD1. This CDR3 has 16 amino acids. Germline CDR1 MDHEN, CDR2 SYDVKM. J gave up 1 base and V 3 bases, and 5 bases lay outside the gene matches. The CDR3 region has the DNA TGTGCCAGCAGTTTTTACGGGACAGGGGAGAACACTGAAGCTTTCTTT. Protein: CASSFYGTGENTEAFF.

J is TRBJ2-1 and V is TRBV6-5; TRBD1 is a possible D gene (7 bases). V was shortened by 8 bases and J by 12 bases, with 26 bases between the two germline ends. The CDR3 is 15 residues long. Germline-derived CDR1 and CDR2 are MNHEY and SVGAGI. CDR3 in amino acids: CASPGGWGVQGRQFF. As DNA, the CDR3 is TGTGCCAGCCCAGGGGGATGGGGGGTCCAAGGTCGGCAGTTCTTC.

Here the CDR3 reads CASNQGNTEAFF. As DNA, the CDR3 is TGTGCCAGCAACCAGGGCAACACTGAAGCTTTCTTT. The gene calls are TRBV6-6 and TRBJ1-1; D might be TRBD1 (5 bases). The CDR3 has 12 amino acids. CDR1 and CDR2 from the germline V gene are MNHNY and SVGAGI (reference sequence). Trimming removed 7 bases at V and 2 bases at J, with 8 bases between.

As DNA, the CDR3 is TGCGCCAGCAGCCTGATACAGGGGGGAACTGAAGCTTTCTTT. Translation: CASSLIQGGTEAFF. The V call is TRBV5-1, the J call TRBJ1-1, with 8 bases fitting TRBD1. CDR3 length: 14 residues. Germline CDR1 is SGHRS and CDR2 is YFSETQ. Losses at the gene ends were 4 bases for V and 5 bases for J; bases not matched to a gene: 7.

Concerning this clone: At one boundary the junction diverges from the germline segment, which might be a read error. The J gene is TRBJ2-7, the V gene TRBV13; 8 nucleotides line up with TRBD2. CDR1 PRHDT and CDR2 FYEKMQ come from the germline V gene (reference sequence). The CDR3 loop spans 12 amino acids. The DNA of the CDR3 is TGTGCCAGCAGCTTAGAGCGGGGGCGCCTAAACTTC. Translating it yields CASSLERGRLNF.

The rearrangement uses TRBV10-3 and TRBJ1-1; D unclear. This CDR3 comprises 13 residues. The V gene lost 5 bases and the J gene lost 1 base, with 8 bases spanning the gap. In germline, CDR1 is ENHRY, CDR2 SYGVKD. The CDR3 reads CAISPGWNTEAFF. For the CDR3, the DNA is TGTGCCATCAGTCCGGGGTGGAACACTGAAGCTTTCTTT.